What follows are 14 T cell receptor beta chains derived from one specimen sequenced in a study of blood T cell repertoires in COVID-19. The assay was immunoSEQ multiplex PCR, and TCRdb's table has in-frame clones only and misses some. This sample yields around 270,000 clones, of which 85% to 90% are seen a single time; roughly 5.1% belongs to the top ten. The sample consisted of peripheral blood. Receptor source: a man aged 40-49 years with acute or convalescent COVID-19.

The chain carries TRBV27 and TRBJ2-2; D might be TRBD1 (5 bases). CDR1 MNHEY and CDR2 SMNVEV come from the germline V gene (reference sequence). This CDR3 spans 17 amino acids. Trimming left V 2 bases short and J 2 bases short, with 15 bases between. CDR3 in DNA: TGTGCCAGCAGTTTACTCTCCCGGCAGGGAAACACCGGGGAGCTGTTTTTT. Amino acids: CASSLLSRQGNTGELFF.

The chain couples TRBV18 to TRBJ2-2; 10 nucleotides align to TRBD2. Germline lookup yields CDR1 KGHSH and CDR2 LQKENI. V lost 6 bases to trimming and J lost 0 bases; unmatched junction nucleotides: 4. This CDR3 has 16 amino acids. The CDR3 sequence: CASSPGLASNTGELFF. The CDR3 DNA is TGTGCCAGCTCGCCGGGACTAGCGTCGAACACCGGGGAGCTGTTTTTT. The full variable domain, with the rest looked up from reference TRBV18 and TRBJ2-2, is NAGVMQNPRHLVRRRGQEARLRCSPMKGHSHVYWYRQLPEEGLKFMVYLQKENIIDESGMPKERFSAEFPKEGPSILRIQQVVRGDSAAYFCASSPGLASNTGELFFGEGSRLTVL.

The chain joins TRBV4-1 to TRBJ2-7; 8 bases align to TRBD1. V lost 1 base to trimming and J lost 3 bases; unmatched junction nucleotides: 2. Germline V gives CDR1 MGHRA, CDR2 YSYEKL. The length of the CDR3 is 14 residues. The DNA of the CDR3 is TGCGCCAGCAGCCAAGTGACAGGGGACTACGAGCAGTACTTC. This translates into CASSQVTGDYEQYF.

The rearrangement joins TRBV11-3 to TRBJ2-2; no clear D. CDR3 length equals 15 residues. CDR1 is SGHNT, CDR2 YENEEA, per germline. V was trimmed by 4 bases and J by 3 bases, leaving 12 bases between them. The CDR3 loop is CASSSTTVDTGELFF. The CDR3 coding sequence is TGTGCCAGCAGCTCCACCACGGTGGACACCGGGGAGCTGTTTTTT.

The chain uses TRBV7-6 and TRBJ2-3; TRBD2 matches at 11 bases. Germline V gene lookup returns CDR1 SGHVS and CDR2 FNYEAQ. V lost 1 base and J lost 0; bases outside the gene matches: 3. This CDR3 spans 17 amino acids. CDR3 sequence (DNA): TGTGCCAGCAGCTTAGATCCTAGCGGGGGGAGCACAGATACGCAGTATTTT. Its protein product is CASSLDPSGGSTDTQYF.

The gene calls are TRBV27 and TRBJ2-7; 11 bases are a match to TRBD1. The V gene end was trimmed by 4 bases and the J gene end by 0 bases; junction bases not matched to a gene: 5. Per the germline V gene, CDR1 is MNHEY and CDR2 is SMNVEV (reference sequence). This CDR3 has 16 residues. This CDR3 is CASSSGQGANSYEQYF. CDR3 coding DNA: TGTGCCAGCAGTTCCGGACAGGGGGCCAACTCCTACGAGCAGTACTTC.

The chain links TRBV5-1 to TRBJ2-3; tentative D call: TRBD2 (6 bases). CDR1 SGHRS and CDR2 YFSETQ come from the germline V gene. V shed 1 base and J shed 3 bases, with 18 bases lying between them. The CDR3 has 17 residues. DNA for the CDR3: TGCGCCAGCAGCTTGTCGCCACTAGCTGTTGGGACAGATACGCAGTATTTT. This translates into CASSLSPLAVGTDTQYF.

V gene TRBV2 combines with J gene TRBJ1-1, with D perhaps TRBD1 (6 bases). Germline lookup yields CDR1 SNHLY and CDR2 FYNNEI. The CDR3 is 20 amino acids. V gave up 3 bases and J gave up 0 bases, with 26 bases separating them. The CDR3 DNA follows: TGTGCCAGCAGTGATTACAGAAACCCGGGAGGCGGGGGCATGAACACTGAAGCTTTCTTT. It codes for CASSDYRNPGGGGMNTEAFF.

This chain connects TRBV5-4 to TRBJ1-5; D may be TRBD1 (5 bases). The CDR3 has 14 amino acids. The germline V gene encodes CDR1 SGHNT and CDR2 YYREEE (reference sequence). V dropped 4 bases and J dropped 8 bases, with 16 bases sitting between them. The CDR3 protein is CASSRLGEEKPQHF. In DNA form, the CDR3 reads TGTGCCAGCAGCCGCCTGGGGGAGGAAAAGCCCCAGCATTTT.

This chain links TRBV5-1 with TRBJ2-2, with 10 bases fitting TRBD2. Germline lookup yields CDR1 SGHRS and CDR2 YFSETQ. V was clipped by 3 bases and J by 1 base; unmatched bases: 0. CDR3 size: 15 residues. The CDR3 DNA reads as TGCGCCAGCAGCTCTAGCGGGGGGAACACCGGGGAGCTGTTTTTT. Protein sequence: CASSSSGGNTGELFF.

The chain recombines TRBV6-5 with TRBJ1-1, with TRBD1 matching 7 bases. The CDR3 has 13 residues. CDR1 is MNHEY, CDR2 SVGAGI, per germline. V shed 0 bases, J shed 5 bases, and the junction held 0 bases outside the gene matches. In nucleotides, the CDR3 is TGTGCCAGCAGTTACTCGACAGGGACTGAAGCTTTCTTT. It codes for CASSYSTGTEAFF.

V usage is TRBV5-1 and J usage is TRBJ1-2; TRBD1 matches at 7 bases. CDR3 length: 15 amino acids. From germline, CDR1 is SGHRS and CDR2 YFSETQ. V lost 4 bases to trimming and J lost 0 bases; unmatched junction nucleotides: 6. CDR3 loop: CASSPGTAANYGYTF. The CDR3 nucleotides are TGCGCCAGCAGCCCTGGGACAGCTGCTAACTATGGCTACACCTTC.

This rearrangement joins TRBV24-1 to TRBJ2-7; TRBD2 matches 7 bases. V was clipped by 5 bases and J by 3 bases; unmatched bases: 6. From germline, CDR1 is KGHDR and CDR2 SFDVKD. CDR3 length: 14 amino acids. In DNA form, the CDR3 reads TGTGCCACCAGTGGGGGAGGGACTATCTACGAGCAGTACTTC. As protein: CATSGGGTIYEQYF.

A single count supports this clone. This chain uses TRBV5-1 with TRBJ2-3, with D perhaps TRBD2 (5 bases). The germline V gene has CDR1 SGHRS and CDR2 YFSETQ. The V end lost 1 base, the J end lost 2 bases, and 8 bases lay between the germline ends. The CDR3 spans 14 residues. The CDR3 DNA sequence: TGCGCCAGCAGCTTGTTCGGGAACACAGATACGCAGTATTTT. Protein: CASSLFGNTDTQYF.